The clone carrying this TCR beta chain was detected many times. Its specificity is not known. CDR3 length: 14 residues. J gave up 13 bases and V 4 bases, and 12 bases lay outside the gene matches. Germline CDR1 and CDR2: SGHTA and FQGTGA. This record belongs to a study of Graves' ophthalmopathy and Graves' hyperthyroidism. General study findings and limits: Sensitivity of 87.88% and specificity of 65% to 83% were achieved when a 13-signature model separated ophthalmopathy from stable hyperthyroidism. Also, most clonotypes expanded in the thyroid above 0.001 frequency appeared in blood.

Diagnosis used clinical symptoms, serum thyroxine, TRAb, thyroid ultrasound and orbital computed tomography. Out of around 10 ml of fresh peripheral blood, PBMCs were obtained. RNA transcripts were the source from which TCR beta CDR3 regions were amplified. HTBI primers were employed in first-round RT-PCR, then a second-round multiplex PCR followed. TCRdb itself ran the multiplex PCR reads through MiXCR, one entry per CDR3 protein. The sample lists roughly 420,000 distinct CDR3 sequences, around a fifth seen once, with 3% in the top ten. Material: peripheral blood. The receptor comes from a woman aged 18-29 years with stable Graves' hyperthyroidism. The gene calls are TRBV7-3 and TRBJ2-2; 7 positions agree with TRBD1. CDR3: CASSSRAGQAGLFF. The DNA of the CDR3 is TGTGCCAGCAGCTCCCGGGCCGGACAGGCTGGGCTGTTTTTT.